This T cell receptor (beta chain) originates from a study of blood T cell repertoires in COVID-19. Study as a whole: Some COVID-19 samples were acute and others convalescent; all came from the United States, Italy and Spain. Sample material is recorded as cDNA or gDNA derived from T cells, B-cell-depleted T cells, or PBMCs.

This CDR3 is 13 amino acids long. Germline CDR1 GTSNPN, CDR2 SVGIG (reference sequence). V lost 0 bases, J lost 4 bases, and 2 bases stayed unmatched. Living in 20 to 30 US areas, the participants were between about 18 and 95 years of age. How the authors handled the data: The authors estimated nucleated cell counts from reference gene primer amplification. TCRdb keeps only in-frame clones here, not all; method: immunoSEQ multiplex PCR. V and J calls and clone size are those listed in that table; D and trimming were worked out from the DNA. Of about 360,000 clones listed, 70% to 90% are singletons. The clonotype was recovered from a woman aged 35 to 49 with acute COVID-19. The V call is TRBV30, the J call TRBJ2-7, with 8 bases that match TRBD1. The sequenced sample consisted of PBMCs or T cells enriched from blood (not recorded which). CDR3 loop: CAWSVQGGYEQYF. CDR3 DNA sequence: TGTGCCTGGAGTGTACAGGGGGGATACGAGCAGTACTTC.